This T cell receptor beta chain was documented in a study of early T cells in non-severe SARS-CoV-2 infection. The wider study: Sequencing of bulk RNA from unsorted whole blood was done, without chain pairing. Study results and limitations: Private and CD4 specificities were missed by VDJdb matching, skewed to anti-spike CD8.

J lost 2 bases, V lost 5 bases, and 9 bases had no gene match. The CDR3 contains 16 residues. Each CDR3 protein gets one entry after TCRdb re-called the 5' RACE reads with MiXCR. The sample has about 100,000 distinct CDR3 sequences, more than 9.5% seen once. This clonotype was counted ten times or more. Antigen unknown. The TCR originated in an adult who was a healthcare worker with PCR-confirmed SARS-CoV-2 infection or an uninfected control (not recorded which). This sequence joins TRBV12-3 or TRBV12-4 and TRBJ1-2, with 9 positions matching TRBD1. Material: whole blood. CDR3 in DNA: TGTGCCAGCAGTCCTTCCTACGGGACAGGGAACTATGGCTACACCTTC. Its translation is CASSPSYGTGNYGYTF.